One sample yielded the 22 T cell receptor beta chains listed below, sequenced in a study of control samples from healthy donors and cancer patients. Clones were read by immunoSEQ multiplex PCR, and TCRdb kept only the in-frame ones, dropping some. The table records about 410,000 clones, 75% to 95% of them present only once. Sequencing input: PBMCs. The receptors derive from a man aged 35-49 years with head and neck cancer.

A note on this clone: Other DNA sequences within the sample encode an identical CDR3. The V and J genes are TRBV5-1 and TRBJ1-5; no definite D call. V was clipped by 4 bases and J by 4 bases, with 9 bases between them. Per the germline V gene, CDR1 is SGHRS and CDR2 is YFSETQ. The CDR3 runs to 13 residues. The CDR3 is CASSLELNQPQHF. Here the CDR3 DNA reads TGCGCCAGCAGCCTTGAGTTGAATCAGCCCCAGCATTTT.

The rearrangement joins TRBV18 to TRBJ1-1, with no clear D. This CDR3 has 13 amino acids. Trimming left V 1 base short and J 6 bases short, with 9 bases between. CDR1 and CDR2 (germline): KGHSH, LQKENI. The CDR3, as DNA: TGTGCCAGCTCACCACTATCAGAGTCTGAAGCTTTCTTT. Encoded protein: CASSPLSESEAFF. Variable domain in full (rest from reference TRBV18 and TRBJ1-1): NAGVMQNPRHLVRRRGQEARLRCSPMKGHSHVYWYRQLPEEGLKFMVYLQKENIIDESGMPKERFSAEFPKEGPSILRIQQVVRGDSAAYFCASSPLSESEAFFGQGTRLTVV.

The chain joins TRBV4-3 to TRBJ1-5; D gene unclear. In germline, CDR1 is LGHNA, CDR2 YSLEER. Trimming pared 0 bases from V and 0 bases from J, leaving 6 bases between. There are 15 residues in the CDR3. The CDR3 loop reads CASSQDLHSNQPQHF. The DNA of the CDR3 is TGCGCCAGCAGCCAAGATCTTCATAGCAATCAGCCCCAGCATTTT.

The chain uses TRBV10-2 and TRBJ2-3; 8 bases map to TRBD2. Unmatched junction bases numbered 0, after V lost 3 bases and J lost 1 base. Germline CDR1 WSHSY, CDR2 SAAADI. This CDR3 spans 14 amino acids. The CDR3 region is CASSDSGGTDTQYF. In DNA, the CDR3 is TGCGCCAGCAGTGATAGCGGGGGCACAGATACGCAGTATTTT.

As DNA, the CDR3 is TGTGCCAGCAGCTTGCGTGGGGTGAGGGAGACCCAGTACTTC. Its translation: CASSLRGVRETQYF. The rearrangement uses TRBV7-2 and TRBJ2-5; D is unresolved. The V end was cut by 3 bases, the J end by 5 bases, with 13 bases between. This CDR3 comprises 14 residues. Germline CDR1 is SGHTA and CDR2 is FQGNSA.

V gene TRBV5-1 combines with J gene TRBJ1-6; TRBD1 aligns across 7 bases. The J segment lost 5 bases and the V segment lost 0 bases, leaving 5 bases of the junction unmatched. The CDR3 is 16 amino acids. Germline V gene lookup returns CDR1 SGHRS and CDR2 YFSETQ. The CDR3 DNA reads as TGCGCCAGCAGCTTGGACAGGGGCCTAAATAATTCACCCCTCCACTTT. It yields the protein CASSLDRGLNNSPLHF.

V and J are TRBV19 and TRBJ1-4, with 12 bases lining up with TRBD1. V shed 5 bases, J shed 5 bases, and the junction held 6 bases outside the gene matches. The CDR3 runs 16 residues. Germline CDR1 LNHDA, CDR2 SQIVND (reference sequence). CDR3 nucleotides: TGTGCCAGTAGTGAGGGAGGGACAGGGGGCAATGAAAAACTGTTTTTT. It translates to CASSEGGTGGNEKLFF. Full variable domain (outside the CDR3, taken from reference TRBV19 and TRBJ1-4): DGGITQSPKYLFRKEGQNVTLSCEQNLNHDAMYWYRQDPGQGLRLIYYSQIVNDFQKGDIAEGYSVSREKKESFPLTVTSAQKNPTAFYLCASSEGGTGGNEKLFFGSGTQLSVL.

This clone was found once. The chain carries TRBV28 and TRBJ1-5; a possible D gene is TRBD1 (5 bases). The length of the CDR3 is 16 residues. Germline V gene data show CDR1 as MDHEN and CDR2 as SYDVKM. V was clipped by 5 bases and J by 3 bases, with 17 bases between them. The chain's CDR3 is CASSLQNDRFNQPQHF. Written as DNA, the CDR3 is TGTGCCAGCAGTCTACAAAATGACAGATTCAATCAGCCCCAGCATTTT.

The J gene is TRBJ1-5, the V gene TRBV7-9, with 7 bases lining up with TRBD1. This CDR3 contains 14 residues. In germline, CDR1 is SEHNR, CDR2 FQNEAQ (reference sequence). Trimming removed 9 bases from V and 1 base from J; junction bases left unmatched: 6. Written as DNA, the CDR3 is TGTGCCAGGCGCCCAGGGGGGAGCAATCAGCCCCAGCATTTT. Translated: CARRPGGSNQPQHF.

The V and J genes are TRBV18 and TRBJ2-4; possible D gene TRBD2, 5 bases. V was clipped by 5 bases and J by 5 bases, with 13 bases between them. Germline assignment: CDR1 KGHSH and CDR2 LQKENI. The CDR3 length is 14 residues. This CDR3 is CASSEAGNQNIQYF. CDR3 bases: TGTGCCAGCTCAGAGGCCGGGAACCAAAACATTCAGTACTTC.

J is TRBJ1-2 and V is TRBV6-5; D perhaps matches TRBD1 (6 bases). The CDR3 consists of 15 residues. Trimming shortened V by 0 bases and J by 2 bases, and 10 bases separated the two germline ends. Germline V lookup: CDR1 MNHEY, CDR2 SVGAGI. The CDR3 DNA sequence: TGTGCCAGCAGTTACTCGTTCGGACAGAACTATGGCTACACCTTC. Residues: CASSYSFGQNYGYTF.

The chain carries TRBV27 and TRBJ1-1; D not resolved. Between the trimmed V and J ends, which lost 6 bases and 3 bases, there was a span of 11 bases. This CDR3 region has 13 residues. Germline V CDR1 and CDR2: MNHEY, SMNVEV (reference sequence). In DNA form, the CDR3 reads TGTGCCAGCAGGGACCTTAGGGACACTGAAGCTTTCTTT. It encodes CASRDLRDTEAFF.

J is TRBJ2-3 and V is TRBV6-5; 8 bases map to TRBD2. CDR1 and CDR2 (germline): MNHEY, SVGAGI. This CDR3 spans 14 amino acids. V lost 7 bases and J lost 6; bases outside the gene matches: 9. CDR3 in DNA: TGTGCCAGCACCTCCCCGGGAGGGTCGGATACGCAGTATTTT. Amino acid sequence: CASTSPGGSDTQYF.

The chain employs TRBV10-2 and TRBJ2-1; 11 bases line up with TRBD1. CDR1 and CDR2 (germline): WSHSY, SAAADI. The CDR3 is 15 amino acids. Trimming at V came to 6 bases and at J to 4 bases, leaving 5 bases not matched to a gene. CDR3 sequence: CASRTGQGAYNEQFF. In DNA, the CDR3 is TGCGCCAGCAGGACCGGACAGGGGGCTTACAATGAGCAGTTCTTC.

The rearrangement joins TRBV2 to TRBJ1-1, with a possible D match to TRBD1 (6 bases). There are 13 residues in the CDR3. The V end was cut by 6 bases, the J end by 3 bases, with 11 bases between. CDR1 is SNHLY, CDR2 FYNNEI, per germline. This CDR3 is CASRVQGDTEAFF. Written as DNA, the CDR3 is TGTGCCAGCAGAGTACAGGGAGACACTGAAGCTTTCTTT.

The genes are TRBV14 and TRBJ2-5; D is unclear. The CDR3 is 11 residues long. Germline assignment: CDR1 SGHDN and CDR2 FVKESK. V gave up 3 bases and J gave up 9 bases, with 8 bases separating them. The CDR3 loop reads CASSQGSAQYF. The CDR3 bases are TGTGCCAGCAGCCAGGGTTCGGCCCAGTACTTC. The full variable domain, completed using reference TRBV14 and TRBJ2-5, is EAGVTQFPSHSVIEKGQTVTLRCDPISGHDNLYWYRRVMGKEIKFLLHFVKESKQDESGMPNNRFLAERTGGTYSTLKVQPAELEDSGVYFCASSQGSAQYFGPGTRLLVL.

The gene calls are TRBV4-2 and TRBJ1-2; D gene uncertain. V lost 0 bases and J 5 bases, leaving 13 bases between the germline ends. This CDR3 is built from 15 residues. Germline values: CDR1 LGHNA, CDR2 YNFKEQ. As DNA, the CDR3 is TGTGCCAGCAGCCAAGAGGGCAGGTGGGGTTATGGCTACACCTTC. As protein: CASSQEGRWGYGYTF.

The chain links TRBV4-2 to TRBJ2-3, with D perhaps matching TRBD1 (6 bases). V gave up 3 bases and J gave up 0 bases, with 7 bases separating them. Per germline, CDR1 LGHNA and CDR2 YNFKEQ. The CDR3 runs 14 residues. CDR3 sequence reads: CASSQGASTDTQYF. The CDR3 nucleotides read TGTGCCAGCAGCCAGGGGGCGAGCACAGATACGCAGTATTTT.

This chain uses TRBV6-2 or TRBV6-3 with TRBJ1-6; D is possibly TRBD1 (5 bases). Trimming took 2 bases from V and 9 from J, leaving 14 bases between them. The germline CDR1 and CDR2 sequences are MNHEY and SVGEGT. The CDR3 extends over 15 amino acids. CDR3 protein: CASSYPDSGGSPLHF. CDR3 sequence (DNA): TGTGCCAGCAGTTACCCGGACTCGGGGGGTTCACCCCTCCACTTT.

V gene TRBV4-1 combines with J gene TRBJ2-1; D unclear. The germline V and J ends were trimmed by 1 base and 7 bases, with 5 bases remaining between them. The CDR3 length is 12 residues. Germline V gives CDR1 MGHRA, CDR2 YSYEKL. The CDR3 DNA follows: TGCGCCAGCAGCCAAGTTCTAAATGAGCAGTTCTTC. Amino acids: CASSQVLNEQFF.

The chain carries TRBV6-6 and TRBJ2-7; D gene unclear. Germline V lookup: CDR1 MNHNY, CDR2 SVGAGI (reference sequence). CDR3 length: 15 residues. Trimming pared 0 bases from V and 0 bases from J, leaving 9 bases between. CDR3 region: CASSYSRQDSYEQYF. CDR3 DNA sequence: TGTGCCAGCAGTTACTCTCGGCAGGACTCCTACGAGCAGTACTTC.

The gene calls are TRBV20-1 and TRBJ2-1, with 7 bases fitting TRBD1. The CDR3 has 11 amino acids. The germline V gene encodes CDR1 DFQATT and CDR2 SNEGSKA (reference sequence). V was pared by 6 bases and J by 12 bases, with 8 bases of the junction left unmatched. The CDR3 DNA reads TGCAGTGCCCCCGAGGGGGCGAGGCAGTTCTTC. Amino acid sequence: CSAPEGARQFF.